These 18 T cell receptor beta chains were sequenced from one sample in a study of shared clonotypes between healthy human individuals. Clones were read by immunoSEQ multiplex PCR, and TCRdb kept only the in-frame ones, dropping some. The sample carries around 600,000 clones, roughly 98% recorded once. The naive CD8 subset, CD45RO-negative cells positively selected for CCR7, excluded terminally differentiated effector memory CD45RA+ cells. The sequenced sample consisted of naive CD8+ T cells sorted from blood. The origin of the receptors is a man in his thirties or forties in good health.

The V and J genes are TRBV5-4 and TRBJ1-4; D gene ambiguous. This CDR3 has 14 amino acids. V lost 4 bases, J lost 7 bases, and 14 bases lay in between. Germline CDR1 is SGHNT and CDR2 is YYREEE (reference sequence). The CDR3 DNA reads TGTGCCAGCAGCCTCGGGAGTGCTGGTGAAAAACTGTTTTTT. This sequence encodes CASSLGSAGEKLFF.

The J gene is TRBJ2-1, the V gene TRBV15; the D gene is possibly TRBD2 (5 bases). The CDR3 is 15 amino acids. In germline, CDR1 is LNHNV, CDR2 YYDKDF (reference sequence). With 1 base removed from V and 8 bases from J, the gap between germline ends came to 15 bases. The CDR3 bases are TGTGCCACCAGCAGAGCTTCCGACTATAACGATGAGCAGTTCTTC. It specifies CATSRASDYNDEQFF. The full variable domain, rest sourced from reference TRBV15 and TRBJ2-1, is DAMVIQNPRYQVTQFGKPVTLSCSQTLNHNVMYWYQQKSSQAPKLLFHYYDKDFNNEADTPDNFQSRRPNTSFCFLDIRSPGLGDTAMYLCATSRASDYNDEQFFGPGTRLTVL.

The chain links TRBV16 to TRBJ2-1; 7 positions match TRBD1. V gave up 4 bases and J gave up 7 bases; unmatched junction bases: 7. There are 14 residues in the CDR3. Germline CDR1 is KGHSY and CDR2 is FQNENV. The CDR3 DNA follows: TGTGCCAGCAGCCCACGTGCAGGGGGAAATGAGCAGTTCTTC. Encoded protein: CASSPRAGGNEQFF.

This rearrangement joins TRBV25-1 to TRBJ1-1, with D possibly matching TRBD1 (6 bases). The ends were cut back, 9 bases at V and 4 bases at J, with 12 bases in the middle. Germline loops: CDR1 MGHDK, CDR2 SYGVNS. CDR3 length equals 12 residues. CDR3 nucleotides: TGTGCCAGTGGAGCAGGGGTCACTGAAGCTTTCTTT. Residues: CASGAGVTEAFF.

J is TRBJ2-7 and V is TRBV11-2, with D uncertain. Per germline, CDR1 SGHAT and CDR2 FQNNGV. CDR3 length equals 12 residues. Between the trimmed V and J ends, which lost 4 bases and 6 bases, there was a span of 10 bases. The CDR3 protein is CASSSGGTEQYF. In DNA form, the CDR3 reads TGTGCCAGCAGCTCAGGCGGAACCGAGCAGTACTTC.

DNA of the CDR3: TGTGCCAGCACCGAGGGTGGAGCCTCCTACAATGAGCAGTTCTTC. Translation gives CASTEGGASYNEQFF. The chain employs TRBV6-1 and TRBJ2-1; D is perhaps TRBD2 (5 bases). Looked up from germline, CDR1 is MNHNS and CDR2 is SASEGT. The CDR3 is 15 residues long. Trimming took off 7 bases at V and 0 bases at J, with 13 bases between the two ends.

The chain employs TRBV28 and TRBJ2-2, with 10 bases lining up with TRBD2. Trimming at V came to 4 bases and at J to 6 bases, leaving 17 bases not matched to a gene. The CDR3 loop spans 19 amino acids. The germline V gene encodes CDR1 MDHEN and CDR2 SYDVKM. For the CDR3, the DNA is TGTGCCAGCAGTTCTTACAGGACTAGCGGTGGGGAGGAGGCCGGGGAGCTGTTTTTT. Amino acid sequence: CASSSYRTSGGEEAGELFF.

This chain uses TRBV11-2 with TRBJ1-2; maybe TRBD1 (5 bases). Per the germline V gene, CDR1 is SGHAT and CDR2 is FQNNGV. Trimming stripped 3 bases from V and 6 bases from J, with 14 bases between. The CDR3 loop spans 14 amino acids. Here the CDR3 reads CASSFPGLLDGYTF. CDR3 bases: TGTGCCAGCAGCTTTCCGGGACTTCTCGATGGCTACACCTTC.

This clone appeared once. J is TRBJ2-5 and V is TRBV7-2; 13 bases align to TRBD2. Germline V CDR1 and CDR2: SGHTA, FQGNSA. V lost 5 bases to trimming and J lost 5 bases; unmatched junction nucleotides: 5. CDR3 size: 15 residues. The DNA of the CDR3 is TGTGCCAGCAGCCAACTAGCGGGAGGGCCCGAGACCCAGTACTTC. This codes for CASSQLAGGPETQYF. Filled out from reference TRBV7-2 and TRBJ2-5, the complete variable domain reads GAGVSQSPSNKVTEKGKDVELRCDPISGHTALYWYRQSLGQGLEFLIYFQGNSAPDKSGLPSDRFSAERTGGSVSTLTIQRTQQEDSAVYLCASSQLAGGPETQYFGPGTRLLVL.

The V gene is TRBV29-1, the J gene TRBJ2-3; possible D gene TRBD2, 6 bases. This CDR3 has 14 amino acids. Trimming removed 0 bases at V and 6 bases at J, with 13 bases between. Germline CDR1 is SQVTM and CDR2 is ANQGSEA. The CDR3 nucleotides are TGCAGCGTTGAAGATGGGAGGTGGGAGGATACGCAGTATTTT. Translating gives CSVEDGRWEDTQYF.

The rearrangement joins TRBV7-9 to TRBJ1-2; maybe TRBD1 (5 bases). Germline V gene data show CDR1 as SEHNR and CDR2 as FQNEAQ (reference sequence). The CDR3 has 15 residues. Trimming removed 3 bases at V and 9 bases at J, with 20 bases between. CDR3 region: CASSLLQGTSSSYTF. In DNA, the CDR3 is TGTGCCAGCAGCTTGCTTCAGGGTACGAGTAGTAGCTACACCTTC.

This clone was found once. The chain links TRBV14 to TRBJ2-3, with TRBD1 as a possible D gene (5 bases). CDR1 is SGHDN, CDR2 FVKESK, per germline. The CDR3 sequence is 15 residues long. The V end was cut by 0 bases, the J end by 1 base, with 8 bases between. CDR3 protein: CASSQDIGGTDTQYF. The CDR3 nucleotides read TGTGCCAGCAGCCAAGATATAGGGGGCACAGATACGCAGTATTTT.

V usage is TRBV29-1 and J usage is TRBJ2-3, with 9 bases fitting TRBD2. The CDR3 runs to 16 residues. In germline, CDR1 is SQVTM, CDR2 ANQGSEA. Germline trimming cut 4 bases from V and 2 bases from J; bases unmatched to any gene: 10. As DNA, the CDR3 is TGCAGCGTTGTTCGCGGACTAGCGCCTAACACAGATACGCAGTATTTT. It yields the protein CSVVRGLAPNTDTQYF.

The chain couples TRBV7-9 to TRBJ2-1; 8 positions agree with TRBD2. CDR1 SEHNR and CDR2 FQNEAQ come from the germline V gene (reference sequence). The CDR3 spans 13 residues. The trim removed 6 bases at V and 7 bases at J, leaving 5 bases unmatched. CDR3 amino acids: CASSPGTRNEQFF. The CDR3 DNA reads TGTGCCAGCAGTCCCGGGACTAGAAATGAGCAGTTCTTC.

This chain links TRBV29-1 with TRBJ1-1; D is uncertain. In germline, CDR1 is SQVTM, CDR2 ANQGSEA. Trimming removed 6 bases at V and 4 bases at J, with 15 bases between. CDR3 length: 13 amino acids. This chain's CDR3 is CSVAHRQITEAFF. The CDR3 DNA reads as TGCAGCGTCGCCCACCGGCAGATCACTGAAGCTTTCTTT. The variable domain in full, with the rest retrieved from reference TRBV29-1 and TRBJ1-1, is SAVISQKPSRDICQRGTSLTIQCQVDSQVTMMFWYRQQPGQSLTLIATANQGSEATYESGFVIDKFPISRPNLTFSTLTVSNMSPEDSSIYLCSVAHRQITEAFFGQGTRLTVV.

The gene calls are TRBV7-9 and TRBJ2-1; 10 bases agree with TRBD2. The CDR3 sequence is 16 residues long. Germline trimming cut 4 bases from V and 5 bases from J; bases unmatched to any gene: 8. CDR1 and CDR2 from the germline V gene are SEHNR and FQNEAQ (reference sequence). In DNA form, the CDR3 reads TGTGCCAGCAGCTCGGAGCGGGAGGGAGCGCACAATGAGCAGTTCTTC. This encodes CASSSEREGAHNEQFF. The variable domain in full, with the rest retrieved from reference TRBV7-9 and TRBJ2-1, is DTGVSQNPRHKITKRGQNVTFRCDPISEHNRLYWYRQTLGQGPEFLTYFQNEAQLEKSRLLSDRFSAERPKGSFSTLEIQRTEQGDSAMYLCASSSEREGAHNEQFFGPGTRLTVL.

There are a few counts of this clone. The same CDR3 is also encoded by other DNA sequences in this sample. The rearrangement joins TRBV27 to TRBJ2-1, with a possible D match to TRBD1 (6 bases). V lost 3 bases to trimming and J lost 6 bases, with 9 bases between them. The V gene's germline CDR1 is MNHEY and CDR2 SMNVEV (reference sequence). There are 13 residues in the CDR3. The CDR3 coding sequence is TGTGCCAGCAGTTTCACAGGGAGCAATGAGCAGTTCTTC. Translated: CASSFTGSNEQFF.

The genes are TRBV27 and TRBJ2-6, with D tentatively TRBD2 (5 bases). V was clipped by 3 bases and J by 0 bases, with 9 bases between them. The CDR3 spans 16 residues. Per germline, CDR1 MNHEY and CDR2 SMNVEV (reference sequence). Here the CDR3 DNA reads TGTGCCAGCAGTTTCAGCGGTGGCTCTGGGGCCAACGTCCTGACTTTC. The encoded protein is CASSFSGGSGANVLTF.